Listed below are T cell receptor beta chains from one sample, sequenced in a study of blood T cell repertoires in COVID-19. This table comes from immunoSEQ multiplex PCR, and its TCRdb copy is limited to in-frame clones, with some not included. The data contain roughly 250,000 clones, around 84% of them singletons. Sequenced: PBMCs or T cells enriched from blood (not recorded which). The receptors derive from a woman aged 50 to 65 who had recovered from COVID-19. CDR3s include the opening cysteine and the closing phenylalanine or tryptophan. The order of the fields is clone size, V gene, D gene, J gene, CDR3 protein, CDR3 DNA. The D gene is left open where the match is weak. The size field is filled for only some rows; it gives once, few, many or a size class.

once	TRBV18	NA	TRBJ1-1	CASSARGASDTEAFF	TGTGCCAGCTCCGCCCGCGGGGCCAGTGACACTGAAGCTTTCTTT
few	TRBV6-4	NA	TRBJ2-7	CASSGPSQGEQYF	TGTGCCAGCAGTGGCCCCAGTCAGGGCGAGCAGTACTTC
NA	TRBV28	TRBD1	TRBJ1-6	CASTGVVGDRRGSPLHF	TGTGCCAGCACCGGGGTTGTCGGGGACAGGCGGGGTTCACCCCTCCACTTT
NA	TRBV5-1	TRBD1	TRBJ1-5	CASSRGQGQNQPQHF	TGCGCCAGCAGCCGAGGACAGGGGCAAAATCAGCCCCAGCATTTT
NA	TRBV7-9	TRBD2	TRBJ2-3	CASSFGGGTDTQYF	TGTGCCAGCAGCTTCGGGGGGGGCACAGATACGCAGTATTTT
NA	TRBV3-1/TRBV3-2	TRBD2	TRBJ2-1	CASRFSTSGILNEQFF	TGTGCCAGCAGATTTTCGACTAGCGGCATCTTGAATGAGCAGTTCTTC
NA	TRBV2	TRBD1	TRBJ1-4	CASSEPGGVEKLFF	TGTGCCAGCAGTGAACCAGGGGGCGTTGAAAAACTGTTTTTT
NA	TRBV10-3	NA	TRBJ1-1	CAIRYQENTEAFF	TGTGCCATCCGCTATCAGGAGAACACTGAAGCTTTCTTT
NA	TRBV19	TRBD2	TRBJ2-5	CATSPPGTSGLETQYF	TGTGCCACCTCACCCCCTGGGACTAGCGGGTTGGAGACCCAGTACTTC
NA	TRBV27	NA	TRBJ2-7	CASSFVRGGTYEQYF	TGTGCCAGCAGTTTCGTTAGGGGCGGGACGTACGAGCAGTACTTC
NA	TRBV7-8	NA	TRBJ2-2	CASSLEGWVTGELFF	TGTGCCAGCAGCTTAGAGGGGTGGGTCACCGGGGAGCTGTTTTTT
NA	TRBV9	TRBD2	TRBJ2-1	CASSGGLAGGPSNEQFF	TGTGCCAGCAGCGGGGGACTAGCGGGAGGGCCCTCCAATGAGCAGTTCTTC
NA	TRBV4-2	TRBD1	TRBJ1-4	CASSQAQGAGEKLFF	TGTGCCAGCAGCCAAGCCCAGGGGGCGGGGGAAAAACTGTTTTTT
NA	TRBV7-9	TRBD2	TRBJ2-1	CASSLATSGNSYNEQFF	TGTGCCAGCAGCTTAGCGACTAGCGGGAACTCCTACAATGAGCAGTTCTTC
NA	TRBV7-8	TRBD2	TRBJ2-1	CASSFDPGLASYNEQFF	TGTGCCAGCAGCTTCGATCCAGGACTAGCTTCCTACAATGAGCAGTTCTTC
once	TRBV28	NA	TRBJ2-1	CASSWRDRAYNEQFF	TGTGCCAGCAGTTGGCGGGACAGAGCATACAATGAGCAGTTCTTC
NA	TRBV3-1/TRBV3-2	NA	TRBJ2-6	CASSQDAASSGANVLTF	TGTGCCAGCAGCCAAGATGCAGCGAGCTCTGGGGCCAACGTCCTGACTTTC
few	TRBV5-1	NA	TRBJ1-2	CASRGSGQNNYGYTF	TGCGCCAGCAGAGGCTCTGGACAGAATAACTATGGCTACACCTTC
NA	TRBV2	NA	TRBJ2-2	CASSAGLANTGELFF	TGTGCCAGCAGTGCGGGACTTGCGAACACCGGGGAGCTGTTTTTT
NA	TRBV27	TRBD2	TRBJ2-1	CASNPGGAWNEQFF	TGTGCCAGCAACCCCGGGGGGGCCTGGAATGAGCAGTTCTTC
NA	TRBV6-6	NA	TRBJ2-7	CASSYSVGQGYEQYF	TGTGCCAGCAGTTACTCTGTCGGGCAGGGCTACGAGCAGTACTTC
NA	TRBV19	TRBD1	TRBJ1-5	CASSPMEDRDWGNQPQHF	TGTGCCAGTAGTCCAATGGAGGACAGGGACTGGGGCAATCAGCCCCAGCATTTT
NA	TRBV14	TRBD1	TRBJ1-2	CASSQLGQGIRNGYTF	TGTGCCAGCAGCCAATTGGGACAGGGGATCCGGAATGGCTACACCTTC
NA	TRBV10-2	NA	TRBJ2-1	CASSALANEQFF	TGCGCCAGCAGTGCCCTAGCCAATGAGCAGTTCTTC
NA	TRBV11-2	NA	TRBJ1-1	CASSLVGGTSTEAFF	TGTGCCAGCAGCTTAGTAGGGGGAACGAGCACTGAAGCTTTCTTT
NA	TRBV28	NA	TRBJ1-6	CASSLVAGQHSPLHF	TGTGCCAGCAGTTTAGTCGCGGGGCAGCATTCACCCCTCCACTTT
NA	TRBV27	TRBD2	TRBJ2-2	CASSAAGTNTGELFF	TGTGCCAGCAGTGCAGCGGGGACGAACACCGGGGAGCTGTTTTTT
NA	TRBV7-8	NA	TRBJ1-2	CASSRSPNYGYTF	TGTGCCAGCAGCCGAAGCCCTAACTATGGCTACACCTTC